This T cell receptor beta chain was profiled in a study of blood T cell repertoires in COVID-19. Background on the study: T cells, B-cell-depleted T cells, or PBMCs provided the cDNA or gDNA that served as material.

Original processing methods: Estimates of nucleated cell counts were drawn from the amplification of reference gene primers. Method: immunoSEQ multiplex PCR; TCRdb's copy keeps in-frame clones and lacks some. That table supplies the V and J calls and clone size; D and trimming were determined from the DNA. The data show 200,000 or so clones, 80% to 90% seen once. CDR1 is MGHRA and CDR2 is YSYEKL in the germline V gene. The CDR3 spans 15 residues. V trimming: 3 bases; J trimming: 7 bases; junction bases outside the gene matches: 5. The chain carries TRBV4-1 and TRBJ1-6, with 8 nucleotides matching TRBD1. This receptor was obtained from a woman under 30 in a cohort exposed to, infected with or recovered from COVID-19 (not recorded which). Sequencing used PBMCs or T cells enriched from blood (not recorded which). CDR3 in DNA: TGCGCCAGCAGCCACCCGACAGGGGACAATTCACCCCTCCACTTT. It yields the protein CASSHPTGDNSPLHF.